These T cell receptor beta chains were read from a single sample in a study of cytomegalovirus exposure and HLA in healthy donors. Assay: immunoSEQ multiplex PCR; the TCRdb copy retains only in-frame clones and omits some. The table has 100,000 or so clones, more than 65% seen once. Source material: PBMCs. Source of these receptors: a woman in her late teens or twenties in good health and CMV-seropositive. CDR3s include the opening cysteine and the closing phenylalanine or tryptophan. A D gene is named only where the DNA matches it firmly. Only some rows state a clone size, as once, few, many or a class for expanded clones.

V: TRBV30
D: TRBD1
J: TRBJ2-7
size: few
CDR3: CAWRTGASSYEQYF
DNA: TGTGCCTGGAGAACAGGGGCCTCCTCCTACGAGCAGTACTTC

V: TRBV9
D: .
J: TRBJ2-1
size: .
CDR3: CASSVGGSRGFEQFF
DNA: TGTGCCAGCAGCGTAGGAGGTAGCCGAGGGTTTGAGCAGTTCTTC

V: TRBV2
D: TRBD1
J: TRBJ2-2
size: .
CDR3: CASSVVGQGAFGELFF
DNA: TGTGCCAGCAGTGTAGTGGGACAGGGGGCTTTCGGGGAGCTGTTTTTT

V: TRBV19
D: .
J: TRBJ2-7
size: .
CDR3: CASNPRAGLGYEQYF
DNA: TGTGCCAGTAACCCTAGGGCGGGGCTGGGCTACGAGCAGTACTTC

V: TRBV4-1
D: .
J: TRBJ2-1
size: once
CDR3: CASSQERGGPYNEQFF
DNA: TGCGCCAGCAGCCAAGAAAGGGGAGGCCCCTACAATGAGCAGTTCTTC

V: TRBV4-3
D: TRBD1
J: TRBJ2-5
size: .
CDR3: CASSQARTGVKGSEETQYF
DNA: TGCGCCAGCAGCCAAGCGAGGACAGGGGTTAAGGGGTCTGAAGAGACCCAGTACTTC

V: TRBV27
D: .
J: TRBJ1-1
size: .
CDR3: CASSSHLKNTEAFF
DNA: TGTGCCAGCAGTTCCCACTTAAAGAACACTGAAGCTTTCTTT

V: TRBV7-2
D: TRBD2
J: TRBJ2-2
size: .
CDR3: CASSPRTSGHTGELFF
DNA: TGTGCCAGCAGCCCCCGGACTAGCGGACACACCGGGGAGCTGTTTTTT

V: TRBV30
D: TRBD2
J: TRBJ2-1
size: .
CDR3: CAWSVRGGLAIYNEQFF
DNA: TGTGCCTGGAGTGTTCGTGGGGGACTAGCGATCTACAATGAGCAGTTCTTC

V: TRBV9
D: TRBD1
J: TRBJ2-1
size: .
CDR3: CASSVGTDRGGEQFF
DNA: TGTGCCAGCAGCGTAGGAACGGACAGGGGTGGCGAGCAGTTCTTC

V: TRBV19
D: TRBD1
J: TRBJ1-5
size: .
CDR3: CASSYTGDQPQHF
DNA: TGTGCCAGTAGTTATACAGGGGATCAGCCCCAGCATTTT

V: TRBV9
D: .
J: TRBJ2-2
size: .
CDR3: CASSVPGTAGGELFF
DNA: TGTGCCAGCAGCGTACCCGGGACAGCGGGCGGGGAGCTGTTTTTT

V: TRBV6-5
D: .
J: TRBJ2-3
size: few
CDR3: CASSEAATDTQYF
DNA: TGTGCCAGCAGTGAGGCTGCCACAGATACGCAGTATTTT

V: TRBV2
D: .
J: TRBJ1-1
size: .
CDR3: CASSELTLGHTEAFF
DNA: TGTGCCAGCAGTGAACTAACTCTCGGTCACACTGAAGCTTTCTTT

V: TRBV10-3
D: TRBD2
J: TRBJ2-2
size: .
CDR3: CAIRGTSGSSGELFF
DNA: TGTGCCATCAGGGGGACTAGCGGGAGCTCCGGGGAGCTGTTTTTT

V: TRBV5-1
D: TRBD2
J: TRBJ2-7
size: .
CDR3: CASSLAGTSDYEQYF
DNA: TGCGCCAGCAGCTTGGCCGGGACTAGTGACTACGAGCAGTACTTC

V: TRBV10-3
D: .
J: TRBJ1-5
size: .
CDR3: CAAGSIWAALDSNQPQHF
DNA: TGTGCCGCAGGGTCAATTTGGGCGGCCTTAGATAGCAATCAGCCCCAGCATTTT

V: TRBV4-3
D: TRBD2
J: TRBJ2-2
size: few
CDR3: CASSQVVAGGTGELFF
DNA: TGCGCCAGCAGCCAAGTTGTAGCGGGAGGAACCGGGGAGCTGTTTTTT

V: TRBV19
D: .
J: TRBJ2-6
size: few
CDR3: CASSIDGNGANVLTF
DNA: TGTGCCAGTAGTATAGACGGGAACGGGGCCAACGTCCTGACTTTC

V: TRBV4-3
D: TRBD1
J: TRBJ1-2
size: once
CDR3: CASSPHMGQGGRGYTF
DNA: TGCGCCAGCAGCCCCCACATGGGACAGGGTGGGCGGGGCTACACCTTC

V: TRBV27
D: .
J: TRBJ1-4
size: .
CDR3: CASSFQGTPNEKLFF
DNA: TGTGCCAGCAGTTTCCAGGGAACCCCTAATGAAAAACTGTTTTTT

V: TRBV10-3
D: .
J: TRBJ2-1
size: .
CDR3: CAISELENEQFF
DNA: TGTGCCATCAGTGAACTAGAGAATGAGCAGTTCTTC

V: TRBV6-5
D: .
J: TRBJ1-2
size: .
CDR3: CASSHRPGWDYGYTF
DNA: TGTGCCAGCAGCCATCGTCCAGGGTGGGACTATGGCTACACCTTC

V: TRBV28
D: TRBD2
J: TRBJ2-7
size: .
CDR3: CAIGGTSGPSYEQYF
DNA: TGTGCCATCGGAGGGACTAGCGGGCCTTCCTACGAGCAGTACTTC

V: TRBV20-1
D: TRBD2
J: TRBJ2-1
size: .
CDR3: CSVAGIEQFF
DNA: TGCAGTGTAGCGGGAATTGAGCAGTTCTTC

V: TRBV7-2
D: TRBD2
J: TRBJ2-1
size: .
CDR3: CASSLSLLAGVGEQFF
DNA: TGTGCCAGCAGCTTGTCTCTCCTAGCGGGAGTAGGCGAGCAGTTCTTC

V: TRBV7-2
D: .
J: TRBJ1-1
size: few
CDR3: CASSLVVEAFF
DNA: TGTGCCAGCAGCTTAGTAGTTGAAGCTTTCTTT

V: TRBV10-3
D: .
J: TRBJ2-5
size: .
CDR3: CAISESVWALQETQYF
DNA: TGTGCCATCAGTGAGTCGGTTTGGGCGTTGCAAGAGACCCAGTACTTC

V: TRBV5-1
D: .
J: TRBJ2-3
size: .
CDR3: CASTGGRVTDTQYF
DNA: TGCGCCAGCACCGGGGGTAGGGTCACAGATACGCAGTATTTT

V: TRBV5-1
D: .
J: TRBJ2-7
size: once
CDR3: CASSLGGGNEQYF
DNA: TGCGCCAGCAGCTTGGGGGGGGGCAACGAGCAGTACTTC

V: TRBV30
D: .
J: TRBJ2-2
size: .
CDR3: CAWSVGGGNTGELFF
DNA: TGTGCCTGGAGTGTAGGAGGAGGGAACACCGGGGAGCTGTTTTTT

V: TRBV7-9
D: .
J: TRBJ2-1
size: .
CDR3: CASSPRDSSPDYFNEQFF
DNA: TGTGCCAGCAGCCCGAGGGACTCATCCCCGGACTATTTTAATGAGCAGTTCTTC

V: TRBV6-4
D: TRBD2
J: TRBJ2-1
size: few
CDR3: CASSESGEGNEQFF
DNA: TGTGCCAGCAGTGAGAGCGGGGAGGGCAATGAGCAGTTCTTC

V: TRBV6-4
D: .
J: TRBJ1-1
size: few
CDR3: CASSDSAGGGTEAFF
DNA: TGTGCCAGCAGTGACTCGGCGGGCGGGGGCACTGAAGCTTTCTTT

V: TRBV7-2
D: .
J: TRBJ1-5
size: few
CDR3: CASSLGQNQPQHF
DNA: TGTGCCAGCAGCCTGGGCCAAAATCAGCCCCAGCATTTT

V: TRBV29-1
D: .
J: TRBJ1-2
size: .
CDR3: CSVAAEAGYTF
DNA: TGCAGCGTTGCTGCCGAAGCTGGCTACACCTTC

V: TRBV28
D: .
J: TRBJ1-5
size: .
CDR3: CASRRDLGDFEVSNQPQHF
DNA: TGTGCCAGCAGGAGAGATCTTGGGGACTTTGAAGTAAGCAATCAGCCCCAGCATTTT

V: TRBV4-3
D: .
J: TRBJ2-3
size: .
CDR3: CASSRGGHVSTDTQYF
DNA: TGCGCCAGCAGCCGAGGGGGACACGTTAGCACAGATACGCAGTATTTT

V: TRBV11-2
D: TRBD2
J: TRBJ2-7
size: .
CDR3: CASSLSGSASYEQYF
DNA: TGTGCCAGCAGCCTTAGCGGGAGCGCTTCCTACGAGCAGTACTTC

V: TRBV5-4
D: TRBD1
J: TRBJ2-7
size: .
CDR3: CASSSRQGDYEQYF
DNA: TGTGCCAGCAGCTCCAGACAGGGGGACTACGAGCAGTACTTC

V: TRBV4-2
D: .
J: TRBJ2-7
size: few
CDR3: CASSQVSSSHYEQYF
DNA: TGTGCCAGCAGCCAAGTGAGTAGCTCCCATTACGAGCAGTACTTC

V: TRBV30
D: TRBD2
J: TRBJ2-1
size: .
CDR3: CAWSPQLAGGPYNEQFF
DNA: TGTGCCTGGAGTCCCCAACTAGCGGGGGGCCCCTACAATGAGCAGTTCTTC

V: TRBV4-3
D: TRBD2
J: TRBJ2-7
size: .
CDR3: CASSQELAGGPLSYEQYF
DNA: TGCGCCAGCAGCCAAGAATTAGCGGGAGGGCCCTTGAGCTACGAGCAGTACTTC

V: TRBV10-3
D: TRBD1
J: TRBJ2-7
size: .
CDR3: CAISGGQGLPYEQYF
DNA: TGTGCCATCAGTGGCGGACAGGGGCTTCCCTACGAGCAGTACTTC

V: TRBV6-5
D: .
J: TRBJ1-3
size: .
CDR3: CASSLGTGNTIYF
DNA: TGTGCCAGCAGTCTAGGAACTGGAAACACCATATATTTT

V: TRBV21-1
D: .
J: TRBJ1-3
size: few
CDR3: CASSKRTAGSDSGNTIYF
DNA: TGTGCCAGCAGCAAACGGACAGCTGGTTCGGACTCTGGAAACACCATATATTTT

V: TRBV7-9
D: TRBD1
J: TRBJ2-7
size: .
CDR3: CASSAPGQGLSYEQYF
DNA: TGTGCCAGCAGCGCGCCGGGACAGGGGCTCTCCTACGAGCAGTACTTC

V: TRBV4-3
D: TRBD2
J: TRBJ2-2
size: .
CDR3: CASSQDGGLAVNTGELFF
DNA: TGCGCCAGCAGCCAAGATGGGGGACTAGCGGTCAACACCGGGGAGCTGTTTTTT

V: TRBV5-5
D: .
J: TRBJ2-1
size: .
CDR3: CASSLADTTYNEQFF
DNA: TGTGCCAGCAGCTTGGCGGACACTACCTACAATGAGCAGTTCTTC

V: TRBV7-8
D: .
J: TRBJ2-7
size: few
CDR3: CASSSGLGYEQYF
DNA: TGTGCCAGCAGCTCGGGACTGGGCTACGAGCAGTACTTC

V: TRBV6-1
D: .
J: TRBJ1-1
size: .
CDR3: CASSEAGGGNTEAFF
DNA: TGTGCCAGCAGTGAAGCCGGGGGGGGAAACACTGAAGCTTTCTTT

V: TRBV6-1
D: .
J: TRBJ1-2
size: .
CDR3: CASSEVGGRNGYTF
DNA: TGTGCCAGCAGTGAAGTGGGGGGTCGTAATGGCTACACCTTC

V: TRBV19
D: .
J: TRBJ2-6
size: .
CDR3: CASTSLEQSSSGANVLTF
DNA: TGTGCCAGTACCAGTCTGGAACAGAGCAGCTCTGGGGCCAACGTCCTGACTTTC

V: TRBV11-3
D: .
J: TRBJ2-7
size: .
CDR3: CASSPGQTYEQYF
DNA: TGTGCCAGCAGCCCCGGACAGACCTACGAGCAGTACTTC

V: TRBV19
D: .
J: TRBJ1-1
size: .
CDR3: CASSAEGTLNTEAFF
DNA: TGTGCCAGTAGTGCCGAGGGGACTTTGAACACTGAAGCTTTCTTT

V: TRBV29-1
D: TRBD1
J: TRBJ2-2
size: .
CDR3: CSAAPGQANTGELFF
DNA: TGCAGCGCCGCCCCGGGACAGGCAAACACCGGGGAGCTGTTTTTT

V: TRBV18
D: .
J: TRBJ2-1
size: .
CDR3: CASSLLEAPYNEQFF
DNA: TGTGCCAGCTCACTCCTCGAAGCCCCCTACAATGAGCAGTTCTTC

V: TRBV7-9
D: .
J: TRBJ1-2
size: .
CDR3: CASTLSGGEYGYTF
DNA: TGTGCCAGCACCCTCTCGGGTGGAGAATATGGCTACACCTTC

V: TRBV27
D: .
J: TRBJ1-2
size: .
CDR3: CASSFSGGSIGGGYTF
DNA: TGTGCCAGCAGTTTCAGTGGGGGCAGCATTGGGGGCGGCTACACCTTC

V: TRBV2
D: TRBD2
J: TRBJ2-1
size: .
CDR3: CASSPPRASGSDEQFF
DNA: TGTGCCAGCAGCCCGCCGCGGGCTAGCGGGAGTGATGAGCAGTTCTTC